This T cell receptor (beta chain) emerged from a study of blood T cell repertoires in COVID-19. Clones were sequenced by immunoSEQ multiplex PCR, and TCRdb holds only the in-frame ones, with some missing. In the table there are about 98,000 clones, roughly 86% of which are singletons. This CDR3 spans 11 amino acids. V was pared by 5 bases and J by 3 bases, with 7 bases between. CDR1 SQVTM and CDR2 ANQGSEA come from the germline V gene. The clonotype originates from a man between 45 and 60 years old with acute or convalescent COVID-19. Sequencing was done on a sample of peripheral blood. This chain links TRBV29-1 with TRBJ1-2; D is undetermined. For the CDR3, the DNA is TGCAGCGTTAACAGTTACTATGGCTACACCTTC. Amino acid sequence: CSVNSYYGYTF.